This TCR beta chain was captured in a study of blood T cell repertoires in COVID-19. As processed by the authors: Scientists estimated how many nucleated cells there were by amplifying reference gene primers. Using immunoSEQ multiplex PCR, the repertoire was profiled, and TCRdb retains in-frame clones only, with some absent. Clone size and V and J calls were adopted from that table, with D and trimming inferred from the DNA. The sample carries 380,000 or so clones, over 65% recorded once. Per the germline V gene, CDR1 is LNHNV and CDR2 is YYDKDF (reference sequence). Counting both end residues, the CDR3 totals 13 amino acids. Concerning this clone: Because the CDR3's place on the DNA is in doubt, the DNA is left out and the CDR3 is given as listed by TCRdb.

The genes are TRBV15 and TRBJ1-1; the DNA was not compared with TRBD1, the D call given in the table. The sequence was collected from a human donor with acute or convalescent COVID-19. The donor label of this sample is uncertain. Specimen: peripheral blood. The CDR3 loop is CATSRVGQGATFF.